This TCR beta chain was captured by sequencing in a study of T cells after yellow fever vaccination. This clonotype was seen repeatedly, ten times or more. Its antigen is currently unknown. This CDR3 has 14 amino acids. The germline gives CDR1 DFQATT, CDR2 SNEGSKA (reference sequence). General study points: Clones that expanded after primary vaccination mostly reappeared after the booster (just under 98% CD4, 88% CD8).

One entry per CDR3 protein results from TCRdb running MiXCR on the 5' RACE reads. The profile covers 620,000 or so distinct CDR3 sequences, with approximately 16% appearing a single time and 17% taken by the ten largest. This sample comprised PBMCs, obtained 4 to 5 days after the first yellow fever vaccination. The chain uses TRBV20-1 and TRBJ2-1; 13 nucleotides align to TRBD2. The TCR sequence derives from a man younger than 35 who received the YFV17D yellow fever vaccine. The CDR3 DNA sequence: TGCAGCCTACTAACTAGCGGGGGGGCGGGTGAGCAGTTCTTC. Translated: CSLLTSGGAGEQFF.